This record concerns one TCR beta chain sequence. Antigen: not known. Repertoires were generated with immunoSEQ multiplex PCR, while TCRdb's copy carries only in-frame clones and drops some. Among more than 80,000 clones listed, roughly 89% were seen once. These data belong to a study of OX40 agonist ivuxolimab in advanced cancers. Broader study findings: Antigen specificity was not determined for the expanded peripheral T cells. In CD8+ T cells, expanded clones were on average more numerous than in CD4+. Partial responders at 0.1-3.0 mg/kg had among the lowest clonal expansion.

The CDR3 is 15 residues long. Germline values: CDR1 SNHLY, CDR2 FYNNEI. Researchers took blood at baseline, on cycle 4 day 1, and on cycle 7 day 1. The receptor's source is an adult with an advanced solid tumor such as melanoma, head and neck, liver or kidney cancer. Sequences were derived from CD4+ or CD8+ T cells sorted from blood, sampled in a trial of the OX40 agonist ivuxolimab. The chain is built from TRBV2 and TRBJ2-5; possible D gene TRBD2, 5 bases. The end of the DNA is better explained by TRBJ2-7, so the J call may be wrong. The CDR3 region has the DNA TGTGCCAGCATTGGGGAGACGTGGGTCGCCTACGAGCAGTACTTC. This codes for CASIGETWVAYEQYF.